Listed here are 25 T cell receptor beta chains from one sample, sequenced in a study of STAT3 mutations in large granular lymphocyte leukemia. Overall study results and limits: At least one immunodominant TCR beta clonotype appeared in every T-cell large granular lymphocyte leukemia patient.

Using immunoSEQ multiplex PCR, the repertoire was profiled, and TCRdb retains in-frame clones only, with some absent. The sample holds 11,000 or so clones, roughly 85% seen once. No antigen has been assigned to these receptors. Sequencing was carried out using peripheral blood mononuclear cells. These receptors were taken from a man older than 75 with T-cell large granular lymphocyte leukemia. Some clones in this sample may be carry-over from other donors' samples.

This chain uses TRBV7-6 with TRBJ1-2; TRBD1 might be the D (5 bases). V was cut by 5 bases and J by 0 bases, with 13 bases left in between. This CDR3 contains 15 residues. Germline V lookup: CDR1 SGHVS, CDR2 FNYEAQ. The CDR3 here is CASSPDSNPNYGYTF. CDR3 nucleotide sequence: TGTGCCAGCAGCCCCGACAGCAACCCTAACTATGGCTACACCTTC.

CDR3 bases: TGTGCCAGCAGCTTAGCGGGAAGGGCGAACACTGAAGCTTTCTTT. Translation: CASSLAGRANTEAFF. The V gene is TRBV7-9, the J gene TRBJ1-1, with D unresolved. Germline-derived CDR1 and CDR2 are SEHNR and FQNEAQ (reference sequence). V lost 0 bases to trimming and J lost 1 base, with 9 bases between them. The CDR3 spans 15 residues. Full variable domain (missing parts from reference TRBV7-9 and TRBJ1-1): DTGVSQNPRHKITKRGQNVTFRCDPISEHNRLYWYRQTLGQGPEFLTYFQNEAQLEKSRLLSDRFSAERPKGSFSTLEIQRTEQGDSAMYLCASSLAGRANTEAFFGQGTRLTVV.

CDR3 coding DNA: TGCAGTGCTCCAATATCAGATACGCAGTATTTT. Translation: CSAPISDTQYF. This chain links TRBV20-1 with TRBJ2-3, with D hard to call. The germline CDR1 and CDR2 sequences are DFQATT and SNEGSKA (reference sequence). The CDR3 totals 11 residues. Between the trimmed V and J ends, which lost 5 bases and 4 bases, there was a span of 7 bases.

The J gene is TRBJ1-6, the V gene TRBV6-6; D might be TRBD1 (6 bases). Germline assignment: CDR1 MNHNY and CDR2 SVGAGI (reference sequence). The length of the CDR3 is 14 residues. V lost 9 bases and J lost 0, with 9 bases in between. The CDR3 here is CASTGSSYNSPLHF. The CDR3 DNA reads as TGTGCCAGTACAGGGAGCTCCTATAATTCACCCCTCCACTTT.

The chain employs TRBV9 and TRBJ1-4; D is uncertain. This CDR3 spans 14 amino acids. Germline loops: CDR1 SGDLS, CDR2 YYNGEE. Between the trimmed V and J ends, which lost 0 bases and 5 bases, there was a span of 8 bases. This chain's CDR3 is CASSVDMANEKLFF. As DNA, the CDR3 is TGTGCCAGCAGCGTAGATATGGCGAATGAAAAACTGTTTTTT.

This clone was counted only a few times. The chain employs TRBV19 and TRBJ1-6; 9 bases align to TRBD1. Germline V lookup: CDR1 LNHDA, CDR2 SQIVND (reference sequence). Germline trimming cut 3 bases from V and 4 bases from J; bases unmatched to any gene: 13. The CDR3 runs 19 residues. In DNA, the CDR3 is TGTGCCAGTAGTATCTCGCCCTGGACAGGGGCGCAATATAATTCACCCCTCCACTTT. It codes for CASSISPWTGAQYNSPLHF.

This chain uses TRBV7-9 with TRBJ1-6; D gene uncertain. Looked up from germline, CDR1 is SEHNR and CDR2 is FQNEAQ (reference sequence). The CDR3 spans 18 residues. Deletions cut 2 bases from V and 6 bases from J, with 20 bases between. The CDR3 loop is CASSLIIGGSNGNSPLHF. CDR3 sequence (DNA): TGTGCCAGCAGCTTAATTATTGGAGGGAGCAATGGTAATTCACCCCTCCACTTT.

CDR3 region: CASRKTGQVSYEQYF. In DNA form, the CDR3 reads TGTGCCAGCAGGAAAACCGGACAGGTCTCCTACGAGCAGTACTTC. The chain has TRBV28 and TRBJ2-7, with 7 bases aligning to TRBD1. The CDR3 has 15 amino acids. J was trimmed by 0 bases and V by 6 bases; bases with no gene match: 8. Germline V lookup: CDR1 MDHEN, CDR2 SYDVKM.

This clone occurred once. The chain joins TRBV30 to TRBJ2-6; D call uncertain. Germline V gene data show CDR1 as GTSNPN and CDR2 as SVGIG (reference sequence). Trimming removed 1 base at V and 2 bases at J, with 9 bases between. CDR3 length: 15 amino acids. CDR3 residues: CAWSADLAGANVLTF. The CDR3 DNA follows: TGTGCCTGGAGTGCAGATTTGGCTGGGGCCAACGTCCTGACTTTC.

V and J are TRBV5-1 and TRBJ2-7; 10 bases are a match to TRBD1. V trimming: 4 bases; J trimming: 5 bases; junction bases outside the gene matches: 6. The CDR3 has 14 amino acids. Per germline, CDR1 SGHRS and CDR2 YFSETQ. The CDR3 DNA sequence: TGCGCCAGCAGCGCCGGGACAGGGGTGCACGAGCAGTACTTC. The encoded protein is CASSAGTGVHEQYF.

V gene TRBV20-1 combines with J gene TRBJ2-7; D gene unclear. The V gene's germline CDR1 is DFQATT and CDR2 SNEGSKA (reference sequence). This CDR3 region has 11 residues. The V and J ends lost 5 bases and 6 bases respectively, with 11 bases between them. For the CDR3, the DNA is TGCAGTGCTGACCCACCTCGCGAGCAGTACTTC. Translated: CSADPPREQYF.

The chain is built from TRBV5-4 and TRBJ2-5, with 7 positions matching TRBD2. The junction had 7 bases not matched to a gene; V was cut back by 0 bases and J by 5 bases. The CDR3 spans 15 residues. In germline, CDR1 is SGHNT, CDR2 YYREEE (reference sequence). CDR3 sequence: CASSLVSSGHETQYF. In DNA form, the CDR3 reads TGTGCCAGCAGCTTGGTTTCTAGCGGCCACGAGACCCAGTACTTC.

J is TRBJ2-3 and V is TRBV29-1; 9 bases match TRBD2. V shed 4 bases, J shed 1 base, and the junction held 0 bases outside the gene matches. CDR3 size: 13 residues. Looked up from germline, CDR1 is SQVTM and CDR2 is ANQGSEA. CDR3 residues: CSVGGGGTDTQYF. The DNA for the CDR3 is TGCAGCGTTGGCGGGGGGGGCACAGATACGCAGTATTTT.

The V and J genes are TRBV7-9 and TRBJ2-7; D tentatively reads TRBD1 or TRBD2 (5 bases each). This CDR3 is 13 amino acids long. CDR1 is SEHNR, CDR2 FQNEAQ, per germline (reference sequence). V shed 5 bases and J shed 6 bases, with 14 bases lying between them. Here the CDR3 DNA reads TGTGCCAGCAGCAAACCGGGACGGCTCGAGCAGTACTTC. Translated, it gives CASSKPGRLEQYF.

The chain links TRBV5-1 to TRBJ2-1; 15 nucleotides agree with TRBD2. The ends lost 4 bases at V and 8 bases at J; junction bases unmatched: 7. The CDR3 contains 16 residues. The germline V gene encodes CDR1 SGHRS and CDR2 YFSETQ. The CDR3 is CASSLGLAGGIDEQFF. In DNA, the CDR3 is TGCGCCAGCAGCCTGGGACTAGCGGGGGGAATCGATGAGCAGTTCTTC. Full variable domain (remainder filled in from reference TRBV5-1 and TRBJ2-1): KAGVTQTPRYLIKTRGQQVTLSCSPISGHRSVSWYQQTPGQGLQFLFEYFSETQRNKGNFPGRFSGRQFSNSRSEMNVSTLELGDSALYLCASSLGLAGGIDEQFFGPGTRLTVL.

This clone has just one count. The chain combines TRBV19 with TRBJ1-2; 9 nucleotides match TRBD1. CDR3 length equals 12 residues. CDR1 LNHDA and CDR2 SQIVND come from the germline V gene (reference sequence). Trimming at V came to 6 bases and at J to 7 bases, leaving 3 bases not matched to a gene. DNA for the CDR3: TGTGCCAGTAGGACAGGGGGTAGTGGCTACACCTTC. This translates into CASRTGGSGYTF.

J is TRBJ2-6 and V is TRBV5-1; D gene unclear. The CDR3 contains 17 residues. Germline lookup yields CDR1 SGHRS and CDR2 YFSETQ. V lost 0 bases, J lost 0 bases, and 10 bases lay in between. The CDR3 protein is CASSLATASSGANVLTF. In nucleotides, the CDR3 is TGCGCCAGCAGCTTGGCCACCGCTAGCTCTGGGGCCAACGTCCTGACTTTC.

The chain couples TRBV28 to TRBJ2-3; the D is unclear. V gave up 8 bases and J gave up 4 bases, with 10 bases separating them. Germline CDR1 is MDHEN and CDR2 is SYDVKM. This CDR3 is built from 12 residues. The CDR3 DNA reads TGTGCCAGCGGGAATCCACCAGATACGCAGTATTTT. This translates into CASGNPPDTQYF. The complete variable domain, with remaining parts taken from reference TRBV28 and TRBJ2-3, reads DVKVTQSSRYLVKRTGEKVFLECVQDMDHENMFWYRQDPGLGLRLIYFSYDVKMKEKGDIPEGYSVSREKKERFSLILESASTNQTSMYLCASGNPPDTQYFGPGTRLTVL.

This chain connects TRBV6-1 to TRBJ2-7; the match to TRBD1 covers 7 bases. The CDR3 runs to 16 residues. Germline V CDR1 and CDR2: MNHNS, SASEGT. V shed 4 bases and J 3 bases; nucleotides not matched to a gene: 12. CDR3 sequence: CASSALTKRGLYEQYF. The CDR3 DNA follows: TGTGCCAGCAGTGCCCTGACAAAGAGGGGGCTCTACGAGCAGTACTTC.

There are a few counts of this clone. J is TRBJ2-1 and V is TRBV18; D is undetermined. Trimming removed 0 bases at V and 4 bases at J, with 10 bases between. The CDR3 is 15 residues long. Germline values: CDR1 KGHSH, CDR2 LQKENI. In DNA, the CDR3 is TGTGCCAGCTCACCACCGGGTTCTGCTTACAATGAGCAGTTCTTC. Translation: CASSPPGSAYNEQFF. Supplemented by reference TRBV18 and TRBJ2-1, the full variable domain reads NAGVMQNPRHLVRRRGQEARLRCSPMKGHSHVYWYRQLPEEGLKFMVYLQKENIIDESGMPKERFSAEFPKEGPSILRIQQVVRGDSAAYFCASSPPGSAYNEQFFGPGTRLTVL.

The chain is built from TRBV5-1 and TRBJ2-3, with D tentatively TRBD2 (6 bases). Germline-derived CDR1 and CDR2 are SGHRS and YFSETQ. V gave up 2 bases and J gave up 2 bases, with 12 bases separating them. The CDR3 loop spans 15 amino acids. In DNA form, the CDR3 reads TGCGCCAGCAGCTTTACCGGGACTCCCACAGATACGCAGTATTTT. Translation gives CASSFTGTPTDTQYF.

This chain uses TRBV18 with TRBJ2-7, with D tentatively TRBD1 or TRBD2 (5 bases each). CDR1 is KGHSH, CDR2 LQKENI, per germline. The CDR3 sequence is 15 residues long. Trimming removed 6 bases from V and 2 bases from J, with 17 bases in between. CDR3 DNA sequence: TGTGCCAGCTCCAACAGGTGGGGGACCGCCTACGAGCAGTACTTC. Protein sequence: CASSNRWGTAYEQYF.

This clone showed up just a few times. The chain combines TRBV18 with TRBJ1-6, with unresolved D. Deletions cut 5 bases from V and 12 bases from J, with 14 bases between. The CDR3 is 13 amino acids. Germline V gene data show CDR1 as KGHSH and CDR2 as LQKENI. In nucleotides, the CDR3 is TGTGCCAGCTCAGGCGGCCCGGGGTTACCCCTCCACTTT. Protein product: CASSGGPGLPLHF.

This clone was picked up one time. The CDR3 here is CATSRDFPSGGRGYEQYF. The CDR3 DNA follows: TGTGCCACCAGCAGAGACTTTCCTAGCGGGGGGAGGGGGTACGAGCAGTACTTC. The chain carries TRBV15 and TRBJ2-7; 11 positions agree with TRBD2. The CDR3 spans 18 residues. Germline CDR1 reads LNHNV; CDR2 reads YYDKDF (reference sequence). Trimming took 0 bases from V and 4 from J; bases not matched to a gene: 11.

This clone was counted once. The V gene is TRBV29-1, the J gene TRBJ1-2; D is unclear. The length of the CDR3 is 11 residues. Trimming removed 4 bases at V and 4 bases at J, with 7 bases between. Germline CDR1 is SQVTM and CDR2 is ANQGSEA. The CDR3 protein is CSVGVRYGYTF. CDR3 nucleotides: TGCAGCGTTGGGGTGCGCTATGGCTACACCTTC. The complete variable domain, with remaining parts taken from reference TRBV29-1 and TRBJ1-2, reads SAVISQKPSRDICQRGTSLTIQCQVDSQVTMMFWYRQQPGQSLTLIATANQGSEATYESGFVIDKFPISRPNLTFSTLTVSNMSPEDSSIYLCSVGVRYGYTFGSGTRLTVV.